Here is one T cell receptor (beta chain) with its context. Antigen specificity is unknown. This sample was included in a study of OX40 agonist ivuxolimab in advanced cancers. Background on the study: Ivuxolimab, an antibody acting as an agonist of OX40 (CD134), was used to treat patients. A mean age of roughly 60 years, range roughly 23 to 85, was recorded, and under 85% were male. Study findings and constraints: At 0.1 to 3.0 mg/kg and by week 6, CD4+ and CD8+ T cells in the blood had expanded clonally. A proportion of nonresponders additionally exhibited low normalized T-cell clonal expansion.

CDR3 length: 14 residues. The trim removed 2 bases at V and 5 bases at J, leaving 3 bases unmatched. CDR1 is MNHEY and CDR2 is SVGAGI in the germline V gene. Repertoires were generated with immunoSEQ multiplex PCR, while TCRdb's copy carries only in-frame clones and drops some. The sample includes roughly 36,000 clones, roughly four fifths of them seen just once. The sequence was collected from an adult with an advanced solid tumor such as melanoma, head and neck, liver or kidney cancer. J is TRBJ2-7 and V is TRBV6-5; TRBD2 matches 10 bases. The sample consisted of CD4+ or CD8+ T cells sorted from blood, taken in a trial of the OX40 agonist ivuxolimab. CDR3 DNA sequence: TGTGCCAGCAGTTACCTCCTAGCGGGAGACGAGCAGTACTTC. As protein: CASSYLLAGDEQYF.